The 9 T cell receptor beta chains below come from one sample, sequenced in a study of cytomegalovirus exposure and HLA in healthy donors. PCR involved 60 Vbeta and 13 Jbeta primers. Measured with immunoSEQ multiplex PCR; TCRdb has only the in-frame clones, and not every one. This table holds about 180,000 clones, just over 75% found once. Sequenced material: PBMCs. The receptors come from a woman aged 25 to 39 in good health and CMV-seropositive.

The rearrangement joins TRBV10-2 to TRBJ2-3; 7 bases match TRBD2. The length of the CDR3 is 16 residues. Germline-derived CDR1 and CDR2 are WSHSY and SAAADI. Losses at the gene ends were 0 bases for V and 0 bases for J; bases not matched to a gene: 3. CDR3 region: CASSESAGLSTDTQYF. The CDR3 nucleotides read TGCGCCAGCAGTGAGTCAGCGGGACTTAGCACAGATACGCAGTATTTT.

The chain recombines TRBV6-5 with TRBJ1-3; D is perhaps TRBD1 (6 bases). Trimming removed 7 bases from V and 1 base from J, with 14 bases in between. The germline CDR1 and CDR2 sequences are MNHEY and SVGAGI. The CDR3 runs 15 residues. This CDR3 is CASIRGAGSGNTIYF. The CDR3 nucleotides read TGTGCCAGCATCAGGGGAGCAGGTTCTGGAAACACCATATATTTT.

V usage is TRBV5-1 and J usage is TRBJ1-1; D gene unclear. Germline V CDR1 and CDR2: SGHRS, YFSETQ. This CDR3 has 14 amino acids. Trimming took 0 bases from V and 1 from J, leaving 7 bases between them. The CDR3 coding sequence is TGCGCCAGCAGCTTGGATCCAGGGAACACTGAAGCTTTCTTT. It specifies CASSLDPGNTEAFF.

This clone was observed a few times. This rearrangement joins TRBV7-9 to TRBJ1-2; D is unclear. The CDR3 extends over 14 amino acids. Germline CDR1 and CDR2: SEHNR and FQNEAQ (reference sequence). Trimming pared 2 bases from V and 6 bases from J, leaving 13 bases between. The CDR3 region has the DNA TGTGCCAGCAGCTTAACGCTGGGAGAAGATGGCTACACCTTC. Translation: CASSLTLGEDGYTF.

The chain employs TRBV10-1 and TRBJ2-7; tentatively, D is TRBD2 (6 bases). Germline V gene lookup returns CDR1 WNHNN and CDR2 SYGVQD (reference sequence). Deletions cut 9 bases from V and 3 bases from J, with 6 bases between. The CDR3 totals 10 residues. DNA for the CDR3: TGCGCCAGGGGAGGCTACGAGCAGTACTTC. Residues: CARGGYEQYF.

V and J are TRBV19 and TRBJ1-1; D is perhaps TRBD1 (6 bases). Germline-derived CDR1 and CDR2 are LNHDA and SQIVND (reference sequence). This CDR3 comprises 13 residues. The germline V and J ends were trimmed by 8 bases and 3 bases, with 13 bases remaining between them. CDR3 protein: CASAGGPYTEAFF. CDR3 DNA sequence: TGTGCCAGTGCGGGGGGGCCTTACACTGAAGCTTTCTTT.

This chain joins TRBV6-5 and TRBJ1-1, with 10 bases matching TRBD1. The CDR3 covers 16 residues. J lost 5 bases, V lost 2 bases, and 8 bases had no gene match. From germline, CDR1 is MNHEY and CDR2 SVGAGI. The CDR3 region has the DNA TGTGCCAGCAGTTACCATCCGGACAGGGGGAGAACTGAAGCTTTCTTT. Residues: CASSYHPDRGRTEAFF.

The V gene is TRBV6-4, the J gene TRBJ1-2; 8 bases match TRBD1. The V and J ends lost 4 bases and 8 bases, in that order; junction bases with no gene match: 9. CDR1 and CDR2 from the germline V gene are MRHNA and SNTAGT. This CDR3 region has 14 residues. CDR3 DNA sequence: TGTGCCAGCAGTGCCGACCGGACAGGGAAGGGCTACACCTTC. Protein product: CASSADRTGKGYTF.

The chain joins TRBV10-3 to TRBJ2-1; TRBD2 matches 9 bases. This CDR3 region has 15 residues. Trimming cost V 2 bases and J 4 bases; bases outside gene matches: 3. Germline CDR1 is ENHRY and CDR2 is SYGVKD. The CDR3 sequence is CAISEGLASYNEQFF. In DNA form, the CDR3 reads TGTGCCATCAGTGAGGGACTAGCGAGTTACAATGAGCAGTTCTTC.